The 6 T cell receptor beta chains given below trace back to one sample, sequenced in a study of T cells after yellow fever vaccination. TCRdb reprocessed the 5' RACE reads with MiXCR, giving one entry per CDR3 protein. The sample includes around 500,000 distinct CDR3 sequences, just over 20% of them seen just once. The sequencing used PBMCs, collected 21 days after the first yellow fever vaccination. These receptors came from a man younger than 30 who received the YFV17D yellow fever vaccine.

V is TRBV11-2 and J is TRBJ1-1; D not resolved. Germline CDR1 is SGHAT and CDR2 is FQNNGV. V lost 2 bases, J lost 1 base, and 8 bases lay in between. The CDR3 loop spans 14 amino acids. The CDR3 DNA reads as TGTGCCAGCAGCTTATTGGTTACGAACACTGAAGCTTTCTTT. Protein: CASSLLVTNTEAFF. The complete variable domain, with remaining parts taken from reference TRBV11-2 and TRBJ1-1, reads EAGVAQSPRYKIIEKRQSVAFWCNPISGHATLYWYQQILGQGPKLLIQFQNNGVVDDSQLPKDRFSAERLKGVDSTLKIQPAKLEDSAVYLCASSLLVTNTEAFFGQGTRLTVV.

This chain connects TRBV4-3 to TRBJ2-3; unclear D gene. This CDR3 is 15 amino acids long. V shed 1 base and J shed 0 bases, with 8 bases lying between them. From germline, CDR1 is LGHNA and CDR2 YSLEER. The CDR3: CASSQGLPSTDTQYF. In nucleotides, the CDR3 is TGCGCCAGCAGCCAAGGGCTACCTAGCACAGATACGCAGTATTTT.

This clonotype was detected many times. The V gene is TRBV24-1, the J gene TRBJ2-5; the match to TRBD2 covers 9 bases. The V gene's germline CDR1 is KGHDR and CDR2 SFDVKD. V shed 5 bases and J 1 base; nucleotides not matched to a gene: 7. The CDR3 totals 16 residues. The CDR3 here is CATSGEGAGGQETQYF. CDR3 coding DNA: TGTGCCACCAGTGGTGAAGGAGCGGGGGGCCAAGAGACCCAGTACTTC.

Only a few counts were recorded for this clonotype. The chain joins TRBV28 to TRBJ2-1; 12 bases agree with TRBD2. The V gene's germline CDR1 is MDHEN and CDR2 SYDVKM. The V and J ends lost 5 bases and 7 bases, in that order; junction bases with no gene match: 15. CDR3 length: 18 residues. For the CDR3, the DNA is TGTGCCAGCAGTCCTCGGGACACATGGACTAGCGGGGAGAATGAGCAGTTCTTC. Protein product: CASSPRDTWTSGENEQFF.

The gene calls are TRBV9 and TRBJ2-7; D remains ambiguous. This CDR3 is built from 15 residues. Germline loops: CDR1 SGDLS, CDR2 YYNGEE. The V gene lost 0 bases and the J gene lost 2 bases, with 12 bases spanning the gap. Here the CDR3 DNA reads TGTGCCAGCAGCGTAGCTGGCACAGCAGCCTACGAGCAGTACTTC. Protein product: CASSVAGTAAYEQYF.

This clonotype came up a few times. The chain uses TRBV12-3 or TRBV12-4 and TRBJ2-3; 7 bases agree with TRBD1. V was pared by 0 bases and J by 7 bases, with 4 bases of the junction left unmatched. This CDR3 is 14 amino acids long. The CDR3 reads CASSLATGTHTQYF. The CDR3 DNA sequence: TGTGCCAGCAGTTTAGCGACAGGGACCCATACGCAGTATTTT.